This TCR beta chain was captured by sequencing in a study of T cell changes during pregnancy in multiple sclerosis. The protocol was immunoSEQ multiplex PCR, while the TCRdb copy is restricted to in-frame clones and leaves out a portion. The sample holds more than 85,000 clones, 93% seen once. CDR1 is SGHRS and CDR2 is YFSETQ in the germline V gene. The CDR3 runs 15 residues. Between the trimmed V and J ends, which lost 4 bases and 1 base, there was a span of 11 bases. This specimen was peripheral blood, taken in the third trimester of pregnancy. The V and J genes are TRBV5-1 and TRBJ2-2, with D perhaps TRBD2 (7 bases). This TCR derives from a female donor in good health, enrolled as a control in a pregnancy study. CDR3 sequence: CASSPRGGNTGELFF. The CDR3 region has the DNA TGCGCCAGCAGCCCAAGGGGGGGGAACACCGGGGAGCTGTTTTTT. Based on the CDR3 plus reference TRBV5-1 and TRBJ2-2, the full variable domain is KAGVTQTPRYLIKTRGQQVTLSCSPISGHRSVSWYQQTPGQGLQFLFEYFSETQRNKGNFPGRFSGRQFSNSRSEMNVSTLELGDSALYLCASSPRGGNTGELFFGEGSRLTVL.